The 23 T cell receptor beta chains listed next were all sequenced from one sample in a study of T cells in Graves' hyperthyroidism and ophthalmopathy. The TCR beta CDR3 regions underwent amplification using RNA transcripts as the source. When the TCR CDR3 underwent first-round RT-PCR, the HTBI primer set was used. TCRdb redid the calling of the multiplex PCR reads with MiXCR, one entry per CDR3 protein. Here the sample spans 340,000 or so distinct CDR3 sequences, roughly 23% being singletons. Sequences were obtained from blood. All receptors come from a woman aged 50 to 60 with Graves' hyperthyroidism.

The chain joins TRBV12-3 or TRBV12-4 to TRBJ2-3, with 12 positions matching TRBD2. Germline trimming cut 6 bases from V and 2 bases from J; bases unmatched to any gene: 6. The CDR3 is 16 residues long. The CDR3 DNA is TGTGCCAGCAGACGGACTAGCGGGGAAACCACAGATACGCAGTATTTT. As protein: CASRRTSGETTDTQYF.

This clonotype was detected only a few times. The V and J genes are TRBV11-3 and TRBJ2-2, with TRBD2 matching 14 bases. Germline V gene data show CDR1 as SGHNT and CDR2 as YENEEA. With 5 bases clipped from V and 5 bases from J, the junction kept 10 bases outside the gene matches. The CDR3 has 18 amino acids. CDR3 sequence: CASSPRTGLAGVTGELFF. The CDR3 bases are TGTGCCAGCAGCCCGAGGACGGGACTAGCGGGAGTTACCGGGGAGCTGTTTTTT.

This chain connects TRBV7-9 to TRBJ2-3, with D possibly TRBD2 on 6 matching bases. In germline, CDR1 is SEHNR, CDR2 FQNEAQ (reference sequence). V was clipped by 5 bases and J by 1 base, with 10 bases between them. The CDR3 contains 14 residues. The chain's CDR3 is CASSRDLRTDTQYF. The CDR3, as DNA: TGTGCCAGCAGCAGGGACTTACGCACAGATACGCAGTATTTT.

This clonotype has at least ten counts. The rearrangement links TRBV3-1 to TRBJ2-1; possibly TRBD2 for D (5 bases). Trimming removed 0 bases from V and 0 bases from J, with 12 bases in between. Germline CDR1 is LGHDT and CDR2 is YNNKEL (reference sequence). The CDR3 sequence is 17 residues long. CDR3 sequence: CASSQDALLVSYNEQFF. The CDR3, as DNA: TGTGCCAGCAGCCAAGATGCTCTACTAGTCTCCTACAATGAGCAGTTCTTC.

This clonotype was seen only a few times. V gene TRBV10-3 combines with J gene TRBJ2-3, with D unclear. The V and J ends lost 8 bases and 3 bases respectively, with 9 bases between them. The V gene's germline CDR1 is ENHRY and CDR2 SYGVKD. The CDR3 has 12 amino acids. The CDR3 loop reads CAIQDGTDTQYF. The CDR3 DNA reads TGTGCCATCCAAGATGGAACAGATACGCAGTATTTT.

The rearrangement uses TRBV5-6 and TRBJ2-7; 9 bases line up with TRBD2. Trimming removed 0 bases from V and 0 bases from J; junction bases left unmatched: 7. CDR1 is SGHDT, CDR2 YYEEEE, per germline. CDR3 size: 17 residues. The CDR3 spells CASSLVIAGAYSYEQYF. In nucleotides, the CDR3 is TGTGCCAGCAGCTTGGTGATAGCGGGAGCCTACTCCTACGAGCAGTACTTC.

This clonotype has more than one count but fewer than ten. This chain connects TRBV7-2 to TRBJ2-2; the D gene could be TRBD1 or TRBD2 (5 bases each). The V gene lost 5 bases and the J gene lost 0 bases, with 19 bases spanning the gap. CDR3 length equals 18 residues. Germline assignment: CDR1 SGHTA and CDR2 FQGNSA. The DNA for the CDR3 is TGTGCCAGCAGCCTTCTCCGGGGCGGCTTTGCGAACACCGGGGAGCTGTTTTTT. It yields the protein CASSLLRGGFANTGELFF.

The sample holds a few counts of this clonotype. The gene calls are TRBV20-1 and TRBJ2-4; D is perhaps TRBD1 (6 bases). Germline CDR1 reads DFQATT; CDR2 reads SNEGSKA (reference sequence). This CDR3 comprises 13 residues. V lost 7 bases, J lost 6 bases, and 16 bases lay in between. The CDR3 is CSEGVETGNIQYF. The DNA of the CDR3 is TGCAGTGAAGGAGTTGAGACAGGAAACATTCAGTACTTC.

Only a few counts were recorded for this clonotype. The chain joins TRBV20-1 to TRBJ2-3; D is possibly TRBD2 (6 bases). Per germline, CDR1 DFQATT and CDR2 SNEGSKA (reference sequence). V lost 4 bases, J lost 2 bases, and 16 bases lay in between. The CDR3 runs to 15 residues. CDR3 nucleotide sequence: TGCAGTGCTAAGCTACTAGCCGGGGACACAGATACGCAGTATTTT. Protein sequence: CSAKLLAGDTDTQYF.

This chain joins TRBV3-1 and TRBJ2-3; D is undetermined. Per the germline V gene, CDR1 is LGHDT and CDR2 is YNNKEL (reference sequence). Trimming cost V 0 bases and J 5 bases, with 12 bases left between them. This CDR3 comprises 15 residues. CDR3 amino acids: CASSQEGLRKDTQYF. Written as DNA, the CDR3 is TGTGCCAGCAGCCAAGAAGGCCTCCGGAAAGATACGCAGTATTTT.

A few counts support this clonotype. This chain uses TRBV7-2 with TRBJ1-3; D gene unclear. From germline, CDR1 is SGHTA and CDR2 FQGNSA. The CDR3 is 15 amino acids. The V and J ends lost 3 bases and 3 bases respectively, with 12 bases between them. The DNA for the CDR3 is TGTGCCAGCAGCTTGGGATCTTCTGGTGGAAACACCATATATTTT. Amino acids: CASSLGSSGGNTIYF.

This clonotype was counted many times. DNA for the CDR3: TGTGCCAGCAGCTTGCAGGCGTCGATGAACACTGAAGCTTTCTTT. It codes for CASSLQASMNTEAFF. The chain joins TRBV5-5 to TRBJ1-1, with no clear D. The CDR3 covers 15 residues. Per the germline V gene, CDR1 is SGHKS and CDR2 is YYEKEE (reference sequence). Deletions cut 1 base from V and 0 bases from J, with 10 bases between.

Details on this clonotype: A much bigger clone sits one base away, suggesting this may be a read error. The rearrangement uses TRBV27 and TRBJ1-1; possibly TRBD1 for D (5 bases). CDR3 length: 13 amino acids. Germline V gene sequence: CDR1 MNHEY, CDR2 SMNVEV (reference sequence). The CDR3 protein is CASSRVRNTEASF. DNA for the CDR3: TGTGCCAGCAGCAGGGTGAGGAACACTGAAGCTTCCTTT.

The chain has TRBV20-1 and TRBJ1-5; 9 bases are a match to TRBD1. The V gene's germline CDR1 is DFQATT and CDR2 SNEGSKA (reference sequence). The CDR3 length is 15 residues. Losses at the gene ends were 6 bases for V and 4 bases for J; bases not matched to a gene: 10. CDR3 sequence: CSAKVGTGRNQPQHF. The CDR3 bases are TGCAGTGCAAAAGTCGGGACAGGGAGAAATCAGCCCCAGCATTTT.

The genes are TRBV6-6 and TRBJ1-5; perhaps TRBD1 as D (5 bases). Germline assignment: CDR1 MNHNY and CDR2 SVGAGI (reference sequence). V lost 2 bases and J lost 9, with 17 bases in between. The length of the CDR3 is 15 residues. The CDR3 DNA is TGTGCCAGCAGTTACCCGACAGCCCGATTGGGGCCCCAGCATTTT. Amino acid sequence: CASSYPTARLGPQHF.

Many counts were recorded for this clonotype. The V gene is TRBV2, the J gene TRBJ2-5, with D unclear. Germline V lookup: CDR1 SNHLY, CDR2 FYNNEI. The CDR3 sequence is 11 residues long. V dropped 6 bases and J dropped 2 bases, with 4 bases sitting between them. CDR3 in DNA: TGTGCCAGCAGCGAACAAGAGACCCAGTACTTC. Translation: CASSEQETQYF.

Concerning this clonotype itself: A much larger clone lies one base from this, so it may be a read error. The genes are TRBV28 and TRBJ2-3, with TRBD1 matching over 8 bases. The V segment lost 5 bases and the J segment 5 bases; nucleotides outside the gene matches: 6. The CDR3 contains 14 residues. Germline V gives CDR1 MDHEN, CDR2 SYDVKM. The CDR3 spells CASSPRTGLDTQYF. The CDR3 DNA follows: TGTGCCAGCAGTCCCCGGACAGGGCTAGATACGCAGTATTTT.

This clonotype has only a few counts. The J gene is TRBJ2-7, the V gene TRBV27; perhaps TRBD2 as D (6 bases). Trimming stripped 7 bases from V and 1 base from J, with 14 bases between. This CDR3 region has 14 residues. CDR1 is MNHEY and CDR2 is SMNVEV in the germline V gene (reference sequence). The CDR3 nucleotides are TGTGCCAGCAAAGGGTCCGGGACTTCCTACGAGCAGTACTTC. Its translation is CASKGSGTSYEQYF.

This clonotype was found many times. The chain is built from TRBV20-1 and TRBJ1-1; 7 bases map to TRBD1. After removal of 3 bases from V and 6 bases from J, the junction contained 4 bases not matched to a gene. Per germline, CDR1 DFQATT and CDR2 SNEGSKA (reference sequence). The CDR3 consists of 12 residues. The CDR3 DNA reads TGCAGTGCTAGTGGGCAGGGGGCTGAAGCTTTCTTT. Its translation: CSASGQGAEAFF.

This clonotype was detected a few times. A much more abundant neighbour one base away suggests this may be a read error. This chain uses TRBV27 with TRBJ2-7; no reliable D call. The CDR3 length is 14 residues. CDR1 and CDR2 from the germline V gene are MNHEY and SMNVEV (reference sequence). DNA for the CDR3: TGTGCCAGCAGTTTATTATCTAACTCCTACGGGCAGTACTTC. Protein product: CASSLLSNSYGQYF.

This clonotype was picked up many times. This chain's CDR3 is CASSLGRFSGSRADTQYF. CDR3 sequence (DNA): TGTGCCAGCAGCTTAGGAAGATTTAGCGGGAGTCGCGCAGATACGCAGTATTTT. This chain uses TRBV11-3 with TRBJ2-3; 9 bases map to TRBD2. In germline, CDR1 is SGHNT, CDR2 YENEEA. This CDR3 comprises 18 residues. The trim removed 1 base at V and 4 bases at J, leaving 12 bases unmatched.

This clonotype was seen repeatedly, ten times or more. The chain combines TRBV2 with TRBJ1-4; 7 bases fit TRBD1. The length of the CDR3 is 15 residues. With V trimmed by 5 bases and J by 6 bases, 9 bases remained unmatched. Germline values: CDR1 SNHLY, CDR2 FYNNEI. The CDR3: CASSFRQGTDEKLFF. CDR3 DNA sequence: TGTGCCAGCAGTTTTCGACAGGGCACCGATGAAAAACTGTTTTTT.

The V gene is TRBV2, the J gene TRBJ2-2; 8 bases fit TRBD1. J was trimmed by 2 bases and V by 6 bases; bases with no gene match: 5. CDR1 is SNHLY, CDR2 FYNNEI, per germline. CDR3 length: 15 residues. CDR3 DNA sequence: TGTGCCAGCAGGATGACAGGGGAAAACACCGGGGAGCTGTTTTTT. Translating gives CASRMTGENTGELFF.